Presented here are 30 T cell receptor beta chains from one specimen sequenced in a study of regulatory T cells in long-lasting Graves disease. Both iRepertoire HTBI primers and Arm-PCR of CDR3 regions were used to build the TCR beta libraries. TCRdb reprocessed the multiplex PCR reads via MiXCR and lists one record per CDR3 protein. The sample has about half a million distinct CDR3 sequences; roughly 22% are singletons. Time point specified: persistent/refractory GD, antithyroid drugs over 5 years with positive TRAb. The authors made the TCR library using RNA they extracted from PBMCs. The sequencing here drew on peripheral blood mononuclear cells (PBMCs), taken when the disease was refractory, from a patient treated with antithyroid drugs. These TCRs come from a female donor with Graves disease.

Remarks on this clonotype: One base away lies a much larger clone, so this may be a sequencing read error. This chain uses TRBV6-1 with TRBJ2-3; tentative D call: TRBD1 (6 bases). Trimming shortened V by 6 bases and J by 8 bases, and 18 bases separated the two germline ends. This CDR3 has 14 amino acids. Germline-derived CDR1 and CDR2 are MNHNS and SASEGT. CDR3 nucleotide sequence: TGTGCCAGCAGAGAGGGGACAAGGGGAGCTACGCAGTATTTT. Translated, it gives CASREGTRGATQYF.

This clonotype has at least ten counts. V gene TRBV2 combines with J gene TRBJ1-4; perhaps TRBD1 as D (5 bases). CDR3 length: 13 amino acids. Between the trimmed V and J ends, which lost 6 bases and 6 bases, there was a span of 11 bases. Germline V lookup: CDR1 SNHLY, CDR2 FYNNEI. In nucleotides, the CDR3 is TGTGCCAGCAGGGCCCTACAGGATGAAAAACTGTTTTTT. Protein sequence: CASRALQDEKLFF. Combining the CDR3 with reference TRBV2 and TRBJ1-4 gives the whole variable domain EPEVTQTPSHQVTQMGQEVILRCVPISNHLYFYWYRQILGQKVEFLVSFYNNEISEKSEIFDDQFSVERPDGSNFTLKIRSTKLEDSAMYFCASRALQDEKLFFGSGTQLSVL.

This clonotype turned up a few times. CDR3 coding DNA: TGCAGCGTTGCAGCGTCTGCAGGGGCCAAAAACATTCAGTACTTC. This sequence encodes CSVAASAGAKNIQYF. This chain uses TRBV29-1 with TRBJ2-4, with a weak D call TRBD1 (5 bases). The germline V gene has CDR1 SQVTM and CDR2 ANQGSEA. This CDR3 region has 15 residues. Trimming left V 4 bases short and J 1 base short, with 14 bases between.

This chain links TRBV9 with TRBJ2-5; 7 positions match TRBD2. The trim removed 3 bases at V and 1 base at J, leaving 6 bases unmatched. The germline V gene has CDR1 SGDLS and CDR2 YYNGEE. This CDR3 region has 15 residues. The CDR3 DNA reads TGTGCCAGCAGCGCTTATAGCGGGCCCCAAGAGACCCAGTACTTC. Translation: CASSAYSGPQETQYF.

CDR3 nucleotide sequence: TGCGCCAGCAGCTTGGACAGGGGTTCAGAGACCCAGTACTTC. It codes for CASSLDRGSETQYF. The gene calls are TRBV5-1 and TRBJ2-5; 7 nucleotides line up with TRBD1. CDR3 length: 14 amino acids. CDR1 and CDR2 (germline): SGHRS, YFSETQ. With V trimmed by 0 bases and J by 4 bases, 3 bases remained unmatched.

This clonotype appeared a few times. A much larger clone differs from this one at a single base, so this may be a read error. The V gene is TRBV25-1, the J gene TRBJ1-1; the match to TRBD1 covers 9 bases. J gave up 1 base and V 5 bases, and 5 bases lay outside the gene matches. This CDR3 region has 15 residues. Germline-derived CDR1 and CDR2 are MGHDK and SYGVNS. CDR3 region: CASSSWTGENTEAFF. DNA of the CDR3: TGTGCCAGCAGTTCGTGGACAGGGGAGAACACTGAAGCTTTCTTT.

This clonotype was detected only a few times. V and J are TRBV20-1 and TRBJ2-5; 11 positions match TRBD2. The J segment lost 1 base and the V segment lost 3 bases, leaving 10 bases of the junction unmatched. The CDR3 length is 17 residues. CDR1 is DFQATT, CDR2 SNEGSKA, per germline (reference sequence). CDR3 coding DNA: TGCAGTGCTAGTTGGCTAGCGGGGGGCAGGGTCCAAGAGACCCAGTACTTC. Translation gives CSASWLAGGRVQETQYF.

This clonotype was seen more than once but under ten times. The CDR3 protein is CASSIDRSGYSNQPQHF. The CDR3 bases are TGTGCCAGTAGTATAGACAGGTCGGGTTATAGCAATCAGCCCCAGCATTTT. The rearrangement joins TRBV19 to TRBJ1-5; D is unresolved. V was pared by 0 bases and J by 0 bases, with 12 bases between. CDR3 length equals 17 residues. The germline CDR1 and CDR2 sequences are LNHDA and SQIVND (reference sequence).

This clonotype was counted a few times. The chain has TRBV7-2 and TRBJ1-3, with a tentative D call TRBD1 (5 bases). The germline gives CDR1 SGHTA, CDR2 FQGNSA. This CDR3 spans 15 amino acids. V lost 4 bases to trimming and J lost 5 bases, with 15 bases between them. CDR3 region: CASSSWEGARNTIYF. The CDR3 bases are TGTGCCAGCAGCTCATGGGAAGGGGCAAGAAACACCATATATTTT.

This clonotype was recorded many times. The chain uses TRBV30 and TRBJ1-4; D is possibly TRBD1 (6 bases). This CDR3 is built from 13 residues. The germline V gene has CDR1 GTSNPN and CDR2 SVGIG (reference sequence). V lost 4 bases, J lost 1 base, and 7 bases lay in between. This CDR3 reads CAWTRGTNEKLFF. In nucleotides, the CDR3 is TGTGCCTGGACCAGGGGAACTAATGAAAAACTGTTTTTT.

The J gene is TRBJ1-2, the V gene TRBV6-2 or TRBV6-3; TRBD1 agrees at 9 bases. J was trimmed by 2 bases and V by 6 bases; bases with no gene match: 10. Germline CDR1 is MNHEY and CDR2 is SVGEGT. CDR3 length: 16 amino acids. The CDR3 reads CASSPRDRDRNYGYTF. CDR3 DNA sequence: TGTGCCAGCAGCCCCCGGGACAGGGATCGGAACTATGGCTACACCTTC.

This sequence joins TRBV5-6 and TRBJ2-5; 10 bases agree with TRBD2. Per germline, CDR1 SGHDT and CDR2 YYEEEE. With V trimmed by 0 bases and J by 0 bases, 5 bases remained unmatched. The CDR3 is 17 amino acids. This CDR3 reads CASSLEISGGYQETQYF. Written as DNA, the CDR3 is TGTGCCAGCAGCTTGGAAATTAGCGGGGGGTACCAAGAGACCCAGTACTTC.

The table lists this clonotype with a few counts. V usage is TRBV30 and J usage is TRBJ1-1; D remains unclear. The V gene's germline CDR1 is GTSNPN and CDR2 SVGIG (reference sequence). The CDR3 loop spans 13 amino acids. Trimming shortened V by 2 bases and J by 5 bases, and 12 bases separated the two germline ends. Here the CDR3 DNA reads TGTGCCTGGAGTATCCGGAGAGGAACTGAAGCTTTCTTT. Translated: CAWSIRRGTEAFF.

CDR3: CASSLSRGPNNEQFF. CDR3 in DNA: TGTGCCAGCAGCTTATCCCGGGGACCTAACAATGAGCAGTTCTTC. V usage is TRBV7-2 and J usage is TRBJ2-1; D could derive from TRBD1 or TRBD2 (5 bases each). This CDR3 has 15 amino acids. Trimming shortened V by 2 bases and J by 5 bases, and 13 bases separated the two germline ends. The germline CDR1 and CDR2 sequences are SGHTA and FQGNSA.

The gene calls are TRBV5-4 and TRBJ1-2; D uncertain. The CDR3 spans 15 residues. The V and J ends lost 0 bases and 0 bases respectively, with 9 bases between them. Germline values: CDR1 SGHNT, CDR2 YYREEE (reference sequence). CDR3 nucleotide sequence: TGTGCCAGCAGCTTGGCCTCGGTTTCTAACTATGGCTACACCTTC. Translation: CASSLASVSNYGYTF.

The genes are TRBV12-3 or TRBV12-4 and TRBJ2-3; TRBD1 matches 9 bases. This CDR3 spans 12 amino acids. Trimming took 6 bases from V and 10 from J; bases not matched to a gene: 5. The CDR3 loop reads CASSWTGDAQYF. CDR3 bases: TGTGCCAGCAGCTGGACAGGGGACGCGCAGTATTTT.

This clonotype appeared many times. The chain employs TRBV6-1 and TRBJ1-2, with a possible D match to TRBD1 (5 bases). The CDR3 extends over 13 amino acids. Trimming pared 7 bases from V and 8 bases from J, leaving 17 bases between. CDR1 and CDR2 from the germline V gene are MNHNS and SASEGT. The CDR3 DNA reads as TGTGCCAGCACCCCCAGCGAGGGGAGAGGCTACACCTTC. Its translation is CASTPSEGRGYTF.

This clonotype appeared a few times. The J gene is TRBJ1-1, the V gene TRBV28, with TRBD1 matching over 7 bases. The CDR3 has 13 residues. Germline V lookup: CDR1 MDHEN, CDR2 SYDVKM. V gave up 7 bases and J gave up 4 bases; unmatched junction bases: 6. The CDR3 spells CASIIQGGTEAFF. DNA of the CDR3: TGTGCCAGCATCATCCAGGGGGGCACTGAAGCTTTCTTT.

This clonotype was seen many times. This chain joins TRBV28 and TRBJ1-1, with no clear D. Trimming took off 11 bases at V and 1 base at J, with 11 bases between the two ends. CDR3 length equals 12 residues. Germline assignment: CDR1 MDHEN and CDR2 SYDVKM. The CDR3 DNA sequence: TGTGCCGGCACGGACCCGAACACTGAAGCTTTCTTT. This translates into CAGTDPNTEAFF.

This clonotype was counted ten times or more. The gene calls are TRBV29-1 and TRBJ1-2; 9 bases are a match to TRBD1. The V gene end was trimmed by 6 bases and the J gene end by 6 bases; junction bases not matched to a gene: 11. This CDR3 has 14 amino acids. Germline V CDR1 and CDR2: SQVTM, ANQGSEA. CDR3 in DNA: TGCAGCGTCATCCGAGGGACAGGGTCCCATGGCTACACCTTC. This encodes CSVIRGTGSHGYTF. Combining the CDR3 with reference TRBV29-1 and TRBJ1-2 gives the whole variable domain SAVISQKPSRDICQRGTSLTIQCQVDSQVTMMFWYRQQPGQSLTLIATANQGSEATYESGFVIDKFPISRPNLTFSTLTVSNMSPEDSSIYLCSVIRGTGSHGYTFGSGTRLTVV.

About this clonotype itself: A single base separates this from a much larger clone, so it may be a read error. Given the absence of the conserved phenylalanine or tryptophan at the CDR3 end, a read error is likely. This chain uses TRBV19 with TRBJ2-7; 11 bases fit TRBD1. V trimming: 5 bases; J trimming: 4 bases; junction bases outside the gene matches: 13. In germline, CDR1 is LNHDA, CDR2 SQIVND (reference sequence). The CDR3 totals 17 residues. Here the CDR3 reads CASSSETGTGGIYEQYS. The CDR3 DNA reads as TGTGCCAGTAGTTCCGAAACCGGGACAGGGGGTATATACGAGCAGTACTCC.

The chain's CDR3 is CASSQGQLTYEQYF. CDR3 in DNA: TGCGCCAGCAGCCAGGGACAGCTCACCTACGAGCAGTACTTC. V is TRBV10-2 and J is TRBJ2-7; the match to TRBD1 covers 7 bases. Germline V CDR1 and CDR2: WSHSY, SAAADI. The J segment lost 2 bases and the V segment lost 6 bases, leaving 7 bases of the junction unmatched. This CDR3 spans 14 amino acids.

Many counts were recorded for this clonotype. The rearrangement uses TRBV12-3 or TRBV12-4 and TRBJ2-5; the D gene is possibly TRBD1 (6 bases). This CDR3 region has 15 residues. V was pared by 3 bases and J by 1 base, with 12 bases between. The CDR3, as DNA: TGTGCCAGCAGTTTCCTCTTGGGGGCCCAAGAGACCCAGTACTTC. Its protein product is CASSFLLGAQETQYF.

This clonotype was detected ten times or more. The chain has TRBV28 and TRBJ2-2; a possible D gene is TRBD2 (6 bases). V lost 8 bases and J 4 bases, leaving 14 bases between the germline ends. The CDR3 has 14 residues. Germline assignment: CDR1 MDHEN and CDR2 SYDVKM. The CDR3 protein is CASGTAQLTGELFF. For the CDR3, the DNA is TGTGCCAGCGGGACTGCCCAACTCACCGGGGAGCTGTTTTTT. The variable domain in full, completed from reference TRBV28 and TRBJ2-2, reads DVKVTQSSRYLVKRTGEKVFLECVQDMDHENMFWYRQDPGLGLRLIYFSYDVKMKEKGDIPEGYSVSREKKERFSLILESASTNQTSMYLCASGTAQLTGELFFGEGSRLTVL.

This clonotype was seen many times. J is TRBJ2-7 and V is TRBV2, with D hard to call. Trimming cost V 4 bases and J 3 bases, with 16 bases left between them. CDR1 and CDR2 (germline): SNHLY, FYNNEI. This CDR3 has 15 amino acids. The DNA of the CDR3 is TGTGCCAGCAGTGCTGTCACACAGAGCTACTACGAGCAGTACTTC. Protein: CASSAVTQSYYEQYF.

Notes on this clonotype: One end of the junction does not line up with germline, which may come from a read error. V usage is TRBV30 and J usage is TRBJ1-1; D uncertain. This CDR3 spans 12 amino acids. Germline values: CDR1 GTSNPN, CDR2 SVGIG (reference sequence). CDR3 sequence (DNA): TGTGCCTGGAGTAGGCTCGACACTGAAGCTTCCTTT. Protein product: CAWSRLDTEASF.

The V call is TRBV6-4, the J call TRBJ2-1, with D perhaps matching TRBD1 (6 bases). The CDR3 covers 15 residues. Trimming cost V 5 bases and J 4 bases, with 15 bases left between them. Germline CDR1 is MRHNA and CDR2 is SNTAGT. The CDR3 sequence is CASSHYIRGYNEQFF. The CDR3 nucleotides are TGTGCCAGCAGTCACTACATCAGGGGATACAATGAGCAGTTCTTC.

The chain carries TRBV27 and TRBJ2-1, with 9 bases fitting TRBD2. Unmatched junction bases numbered 6, after V lost 7 bases and J lost 8 bases. Germline lookup yields CDR1 MNHEY and CDR2 SMNVEV (reference sequence). This CDR3 comprises 13 residues. Here the CDR3 DNA reads TGTGCCAGCACTAAGACTAGCGGCCATGAGCAGTTCTTC. It codes for CASTKTSGHEQFF.

This clonotype has a count of ten or more. This chain joins TRBV20-1 and TRBJ1-2, with D perhaps matching TRBD1 (6 bases). The CDR3 covers 12 residues. Deletions cut 3 bases from V and 6 bases from J, with 11 bases between. Germline lookup yields CDR1 DFQATT and CDR2 SNEGSKA (reference sequence). CDR3 protein: CSASGTSDGYTF. The CDR3 nucleotides are TGCAGTGCTAGCGGGACATCCGATGGCTACACCTTC.

This clonotype was picked up a small number of times. This chain connects TRBV7-2 to TRBJ1-5; D call uncertain. CDR3 length: 16 residues. The V gene's germline CDR1 is SGHTA and CDR2 FQGNSA. Trimming removed 1 base from V and 7 bases from J, with 17 bases in between. CDR3: CASSLVLGSGEQPQHF. CDR3 DNA: TGTGCCAGCAGCTTAGTTCTGGGGTCAGGCGAACAGCCCCAGCATTTT. The variable domain in full, completed from reference TRBV7-2 and TRBJ1-5, reads GAGVSQSPSNKVTEKGKDVELRCDPISGHTALYWYRQSLGQGLEFLIYFQGNSAPDKSGLPSDRFSAERTGGSVSTLTIQRTQQEDSAVYLCASSLVLGSGEQPQHFGDGTRLSIL.